Below are 3 T cell receptor beta chains sequenced from a single sample in a study of T cell responses to AZD1222 COVID-19 vaccine. Sequencing was performed with immunoSEQ multiplex PCR; in TCRdb, only in-frame clones are kept and a portion is missing. The sample lists approximately 130,000 clones; 80% to 95% were seen once. Sequenced here: peripheral blood, sampled on day 0 of AZD1222 vaccination. These TCRs come from an adult in good health.

The gene calls are TRBV29-1 and TRBJ1-3; 7 positions match TRBD1. The CDR3 has 13 amino acids. Germline CDR1 reads SQVTM; CDR2 reads ANQGSEA. V trimming: 8 bases; J trimming: 8 bases; junction bases outside the gene matches: 12. The CDR3 nucleotides read TGCAGCACCCGGGGGGGGACAGCGGACACCATATATTTT. Encoded protein: CSTRGGTADTIYF.

This clone was detected only a few times. The rearrangement uses TRBV24-1 and TRBJ2-7; 10 bases agree with TRBD1. The CDR3 is made up of 12 amino acids. Germline trimming cut 12 bases from V and 3 bases from J; bases unmatched to any gene: 4. The V gene's germline CDR1 is KGHDR and CDR2 SFDVKD. The CDR3 reads CAPRTGGYEQYF. Written as DNA, the CDR3 is TGTGCCCCAAGGACAGGGGGCTACGAGCAGTACTTC.

V gene TRBV5-4 combines with J gene TRBJ2-5; D ambiguous. Germline V gene sequence: CDR1 SGHNT, CDR2 YYREEE (reference sequence). The germline V and J ends were trimmed by 6 bases and 0 bases, with 6 bases remaining between them. The CDR3 covers 12 residues. The chain's CDR3 is CASTPDQETQYF. Written as DNA, the CDR3 is TGTGCCAGCACCCCCGACCAAGAGACCCAGTACTTC.